Sequencing of this TCR beta chain was carried out in a study of T cells in severe cutaneous drug reactions. Study information: Recruitment ran 2011 to 2018 in Taiwan, Thailand and a European registry. Enrollment required a probable or definite RegiSCAR diagnosis of SJS/TEN or DRESS. Collected from acute- or recovery-stage patients: blister fluids/cells and PBMC. Findings and limits, study-wide: TRBV12-4 use rose strongly in carbamazepine-induced Stevens-Johnson syndrome or toxic epidermal necrolysis, averaging approximately 30% in blister cells and 4% to 5.5% in PBMC.

About this clonotype: Antigen unknown.

Bulk and single-cell libraries used iRepertoire multiplex PCR with TCR subtype-specific primers. TCRdb reanalyzed the multiplex PCR reads, giving one entry per CDR3 protein sequence and no DNA. The table lists about 8,300 distinct CDR3 sequences. CDR3 length: 15 residues. Per the germline V gene, CDR1 is SNHLY and CDR2 is FYNNEI. Carbamazepine had induced Stevens-Johnson syndrome or toxic epidermal necrolysis in the sequenced donors. The V and J genes are TRBV2 and TRBJ1-2. The sample taken for sequencing was cells from a skin blister. The sequence came from a human donor with a severe cutaneous adverse drug reaction. This CDR3 is CASTHRDEITYGYTF. The entire variable domain, with the rest obtained from reference TRBV2 and TRBJ1-2, is as follows: EPEVTQTPSHQVTQMGQEVILRCVPISNHLYFYWYRQILGQKVEFLVSFYNNEISEKSEIFDDQFSVERPDGSNFTLKIRSTKLEDSAMYFCASTHRDEITYGYTFGSGTRLTVV.